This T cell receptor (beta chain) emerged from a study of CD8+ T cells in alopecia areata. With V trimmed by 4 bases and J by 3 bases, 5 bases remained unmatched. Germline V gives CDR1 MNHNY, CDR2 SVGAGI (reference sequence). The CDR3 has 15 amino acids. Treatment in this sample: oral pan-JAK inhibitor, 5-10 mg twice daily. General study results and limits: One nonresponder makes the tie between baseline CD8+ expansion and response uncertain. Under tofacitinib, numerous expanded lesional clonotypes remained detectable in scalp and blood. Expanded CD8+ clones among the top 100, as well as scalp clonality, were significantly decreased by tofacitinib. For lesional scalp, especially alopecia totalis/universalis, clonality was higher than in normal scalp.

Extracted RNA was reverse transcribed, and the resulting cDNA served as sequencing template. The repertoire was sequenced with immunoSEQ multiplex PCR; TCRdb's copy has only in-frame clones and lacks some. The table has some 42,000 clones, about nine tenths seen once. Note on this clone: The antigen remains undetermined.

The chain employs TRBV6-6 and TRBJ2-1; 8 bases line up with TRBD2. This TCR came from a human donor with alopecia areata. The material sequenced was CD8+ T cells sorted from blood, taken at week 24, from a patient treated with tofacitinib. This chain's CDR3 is CASSFGSGVYNEQFF. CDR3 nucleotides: TGTGCCAGCAGTTTTGGTAGCGGGGTCTACAATGAGCAGTTCTTC.